This TCR beta chain came from a study of blood T cell repertoires in COVID-19. Study-level background: Samples taken during acute and convalescent COVID-19 were collected in the United States, Italy and Spain. Nucleic acid was either cDNA or gDNA, and it came from T cells, B-cell-depleted T cells, or PBMCs.

The authors' processing: How many nucleated cells were present was estimated from reference gene primer amplification. Repertoires were generated with immunoSEQ multiplex PCR, while TCRdb's copy carries only in-frame clones and drops some. V, J and clone size were drawn from that table, and D and trimming were deduced from the DNA. The sample contains 99,000 or so clones, around 84% of which appear only once. V dropped 5 bases and J dropped 6 bases, with 35 bases sitting between them. Germline loops: CDR1 MDHEN, CDR2 SYDVKM. The CDR3 is 21 residues long. Sample: peripheral blood. V gene TRBV28 combines with J gene TRBJ2-1; possibly TRBD2 for D (9 bases). This TCR was sampled from a man aged 55 to 70 with acute or convalescent COVID-19. The DNA for the CDR3 is TGTGCCAGCAGTGACGTGGGTGCAGGGGGCGACCTAGCGGGACTGGTCAATGAGCAGTTCTTC. It encodes CASSDVGAGGDLAGLVNEQFF.